The source of this T cell receptor beta chain is a study of shared clonotypes between healthy human individuals. Study overall: Per-donor plates numbered three CD4 naive, three CD4 memory, two CD8 naive and one CD8 memory. General study points: The sharing of 4% to 5.5% of naive CD4 clonotypes was seen across a handful of donors.

Profiling relied on immunoSEQ multiplex PCR, and the TCRdb table lists in-frame clones only, not all of them. The sample has 2 million to 2.5 million clones, 90% to 95% seen once. Germline-derived CDR1 and CDR2 are MDHEN and SYDVKM. V lost 6 bases to trimming and J lost 1 base; unmatched junction nucleotides: 11. This CDR3 has 19 amino acids. For this clone: Antigen unknown.

The source is a young man in good health. Some clones in this sample may be carry-over from other donors' samples. Material: naive CD4+ T cells from PBMCs. Subset specified: CD45RA+ positively selected. The genes are TRBV28 and TRBJ2-6; 11 nucleotides line up with TRBD1. CDR3 coding DNA: TGTGCCAGCAGGGGACAGGGGGGAAGAGGAGGTTCTGGGGCCAACGTCCTGACTTTC. It yields the protein CASRGQGGRGGSGANVLTF.